The subject of this entry is one TCR beta chain. The antigen is not known. Method: immunoSEQ multiplex PCR; TCRdb's copy keeps in-frame clones and lacks some. The sample has approximately 7,000 clones, 75% to 90% seen once. These data are taken from a study of immune evolution from preneoplasia to lung adenocarcinoma. Findings of the study overall: Normal lung had the highest top T cell clone frequencies.

Trimming took off 3 bases at V and 4 bases at J, with 7 bases between the two ends. Germline V gives CDR1 LNHDA, CDR2 SQIVND (reference sequence). The CDR3 has 13 residues. The clonotype originates from a person in their sixties with lung adenocarcinoma. This chain connects TRBV19 to TRBJ2-1; no reliable D call. Sequencing was done on a sample of FFPE invasive lung adenocarcinoma tissue. The CDR3, as DNA: TGTGCCAGTAGTATTAATCCATACAATGAGCAGTTCTTC. Translation: CASSINPYNEQFF.